A single T cell receptor beta chain is shown here with its context. This record comes from a study of sequential checkpoint blockade in melanoma. Sequenced by immunoSEQ multiplex PCR; TCRdb stores in-frame clones only, minus some. The table records approximately 23,000 clones, 80% of them present only once. The treatment: randomized to nivolumab then ipilimumab (arm A) or the reverse (arm B). The germline CDR1 and CDR2 sequences are SGDLS and YYNGEE. The CDR3 sequence is 16 residues long. Between the trimmed V and J ends, which lost 4 bases and 0 bases, there was a span of 14 bases. This clonotype was sampled from a human donor with melanoma. The starting material was CD8+ T cells sorted from blood (inferred from file names), obtained from a patient given nivolumab and ipilimumab in sequence. This chain uses TRBV9 with TRBJ1-3; D unclear. The CDR3 spells CASSPLGSHSGNTIYF. DNA for the CDR3: TGTGCCAGCAGCCCCCTGGGCAGCCACTCTGGAAACACCATATATTTT.